This passage covers 6 T cell receptor beta chains from one sample sequenced in a study of T cells in Graves' hyperthyroidism and ophthalmopathy. RNA transcripts served as the template for amplifying TCR beta CDR3 regions. The primer set for the first-round RT-PCR of the TCR CDR3 was HTBI. Using its own MiXCR run on the multiplex PCR reads, TCRdb lists one record per CDR3 protein. The sample lists hundreds of thousands of distinct CDR3 sequences; approximately 40% were seen once. Sequenced sample: blood. The receptor source for this set is a man aged 18-30 years with Graves' hyperthyroidism.

The chain employs TRBV7-6 and TRBJ2-2; TRBD2 aligns across 15 bases. The CDR3 length is 17 residues. V shed 6 bases and J 1 base; nucleotides not matched to a gene: 3. Per germline, CDR1 SGHVS and CDR2 FNYEAQ. In DNA form, the CDR3 reads TGTGCCAGCAGGGGGACTAGCGGGGGGCAGAACACCGGGGAGCTGTTTTTT. Its translation: CASRGTSGGQNTGELFF.

This clonotype was recorded many times. This CDR3 reads CASSEMGFGELFF. In DNA, the CDR3 is TGTGCCAGCAGTGAGATGGGGTTCGGGGAGCTGTTTTTT. The V and J genes are TRBV2 and TRBJ2-2, with D unclear. V dropped 3 bases and J dropped 7 bases, with 9 bases sitting between them. Germline V gene lookup returns CDR1 SNHLY and CDR2 FYNNEI. The CDR3 has 13 amino acids.

This clonotype was picked up a small number of times. The chain carries TRBV10-3 and TRBJ1-3; possible D gene TRBD1, 5 bases. The CDR3 spans 20 residues. V was pared by 3 bases and J by 0 bases, with 24 bases between. CDR1 and CDR2 from the germline V gene are ENHRY and SYGVKD. The CDR3 sequence: CAISESGTGITQNSGNTIYF. The CDR3 bases are TGTGCCATCAGTGAAAGTGGGACCGGGATAACACAAAACTCTGGAAACACCATATATTTT.

This clonotype was found many times. V is TRBV7-3 and J is TRBJ2-2; 8 positions agree with TRBD1. With 3 bases clipped from V and 6 bases from J, the junction kept 3 bases outside the gene matches. Germline V gene lookup returns CDR1 SGHTA and CDR2 FQGTGA. This CDR3 is 14 amino acids long. CDR3 loop: CASSLDRESGELFF. CDR3 in DNA: TGTGCCAGCAGCTTGGACAGGGAATCCGGGGAGCTGTTTTTT.

On this clonotype: A junction end diverges from the germline sequence, so it may reflect a read error. This chain joins TRBV7-3 and TRBJ2-5; D might be TRBD2 (5 bases). This CDR3 spans 15 amino acids. CDR1 is SGHTA, CDR2 FQGTGA, per germline. DNA for the CDR3: TGTGCCGGCAGTTTAGGGAATTCTGGGAGCCGGGACCAGTACTTC. Translating it yields CAGSLGNSGSRDQYF. The variable domain in full, completed from reference TRBV7-3 and TRBJ2-5, reads GAGVSQTPSNKVTEKGKYVELRCDPISGHTALYWYRQSLGQGPEFLIYFQGTGAADDSGLPNDRFFAVRPEGSVSTLKIQRTERGDSAVYLCAGSLGNSGSRDQYFGPGTRLLVL.

This clonotype was seen only a few times. The genes are TRBV29-1 and TRBJ2-2; 10 nucleotides match TRBD1. Losses at the gene ends were 1 base for V and 6 bases for J; bases not matched to a gene: 5. The CDR3 covers 15 residues. The germline V gene encodes CDR1 SQVTM and CDR2 ANQGSEA. The DNA for the CDR3 is TGCAGCGTTGAAGGACGACAGGGGGCCTCCGGGGAGCTGTTTTTT. Translating gives CSVEGRQGASGELFF.